Shown below are 30 T cell receptor beta chains from a single sample sequenced in a study of T cells in localized non-small cell lung cancer (TCRdb year 2020). Libraries were built with the immunoSEQ multiplex PCR assay. The table comes from immuneACCESS by way of TCRdb, which keeps in-frame sequences with V and J called. Part of the clones is missing from these tables; in studies checked, under half for an unresolved V gene and the rest for unknown reasons. The sample table lists more than 20,000 clones, 75% to 90% of them with a count of one. 13% to 15% of the sample comes from the top ten. The material sequenced was peripheral blood, taken before any cancer treatment. These receptor sequences come from a female donor older than 55 with stage I lung adenocarcinoma.

The V gene is TRBV19, the J gene TRBJ1-5; 7 bases are a match to TRBD1. The length of the CDR3 is 17 residues. The junction had 11 bases not matched to a gene; V was cut back by 5 bases and J by 1 base. Germline CDR1 reads LNHDA; CDR2 reads SQIVND (reference sequence). In nucleotides, the CDR3 is TGTGCCAGTAGTTTACAGGGGCAGGGGATAAGCAATCAGCCCCAGCATTTT. Its protein product is CASSLQGQGISNQPQHF.

The CDR3 is CASSPQNQPQHF. The CDR3 bases are TGCGCCAGCAGTCCCCAAAATCAGCCCCAGCATTTT. V usage is TRBV10-1 and J usage is TRBJ1-5; D is ambiguous. V lost 5 bases to trimming and J lost 4 bases, with 6 bases between them. This CDR3 spans 12 amino acids. From germline, CDR1 is WNHNN and CDR2 SYGVQD (reference sequence).

This clone has a single count. This chain uses TRBV5-8 with TRBJ2-7; 7 bases match TRBD1. V lost 2 bases to trimming and J lost 0 bases; unmatched junction nucleotides: 5. Germline values: CDR1 SGHTS, CDR2 YDEGEE. The CDR3 is made up of 15 amino acids. The CDR3 loop reads CASSFVTGRSYEQYF. The CDR3 DNA is TGTGCCAGCAGCTTCGTGACAGGGCGCTCCTACGAGCAGTACTTC.

The chain carries TRBV27 and TRBJ2-4; 7 nucleotides align to TRBD1. This CDR3 is 14 amino acids long. The J segment lost 5 bases and the V segment lost 3 bases, leaving 4 bases of the junction unmatched. Germline CDR1 and CDR2: MNHEY and SMNVEV (reference sequence). CDR3 nucleotide sequence: TGTGCCAGCAGTTTCAGACAGGGCCAAAACATTCAGTACTTC. Its protein product is CASSFRQGQNIQYF.

The J gene is TRBJ1-2, the V gene TRBV5-4; the D is unclear. V lost 4 bases, J lost 4 bases, and 8 bases lay in between. CDR3 size: 12 residues. Germline V gene sequence: CDR1 SGHNT, CDR2 YYREEE (reference sequence). CDR3 loop: CASSQESYGYTF. The CDR3 DNA reads TGTGCCAGCAGCCAGGAGTCCTATGGCTACACCTTC.

V is TRBV29-1 and J is TRBJ2-1, with D perhaps given as TRBD1 or TRBD2 (5 bases each). Trimming cost V 7 bases and J 0 bases, with 10 bases left between them. This CDR3 comprises 13 residues. Germline V lookup: CDR1 SQVTM, CDR2 ANQGSEA. The CDR3 loop is CSGGTSSYNEQFF. CDR3 in DNA: TGCAGCGGGGGGACCAGCTCCTACAATGAGCAGTTCTTC.

This clone was seen a single time. The V gene is TRBV19, the J gene TRBJ2-3; D could derive from TRBD1 or TRBD2 (6 bases each). V was shortened by 5 bases and J by 6 bases, with 12 bases between the two germline ends. CDR1 and CDR2 from the germline V gene are LNHDA and SQIVND (reference sequence). The CDR3 consists of 13 residues. In DNA, the CDR3 is TGTGCCAGTAGTGGGAGGAGGGGGGATACGCAGTATTTT. Its protein is CASSGRRGDTQYF.

The CDR3 sequence: CASSLPSGSGADTQYF. The CDR3 DNA reads TGCGCCAGCAGCTTGCCTAGCGGGAGCGGGGCAGATACGCAGTATTTT. V and J are TRBV5-1 and TRBJ2-3; 10 positions match TRBD2. The CDR3 is 16 residues long. The germline gives CDR1 SGHRS, CDR2 YFSETQ. Trimming at V came to 1 base and at J to 4 bases, leaving 6 bases not matched to a gene.

The gene calls are TRBV27 and TRBJ1-2; 7 nucleotides align to TRBD1. Per germline, CDR1 MNHEY and CDR2 SMNVEV (reference sequence). J was trimmed by 7 bases and V by 5 bases; bases with no gene match: 10. The CDR3 contains 14 residues. The chain's CDR3 is CASSHQGGAIGYTF. The CDR3 DNA is TGTGCCAGCAGTCACCAGGGGGGGGCCATTGGCTACACCTTC.

This chain connects TRBV5-3 to TRBJ1-3, with a tentative D call TRBD1 (5 bases). TRBV5-3 is designated an ORF whose function remains uncertain. V lost 0 bases to trimming and J lost 0 bases, with 19 bases between them. This CDR3 has 19 residues. The CDR3 DNA reads TGTGCCAGAAGCTTGGGCCTTCTACGCAGGGCGAGCTCTGGAAACACCATATATTTT. This translates into CARSLGLLRRASSGNTIYF.

In this sample, this clone turned up once. This chain links TRBV10-1 with TRBJ1-1; D may be TRBD1 (5 bases). V was pared by 0 bases and J by 8 bases, with 10 bases between. This CDR3 comprises 13 residues. Germline loops: CDR1 WNHNN, CDR2 SYGVQD (reference sequence). The CDR3 sequence is CASSESTGGEAFF. The DNA of the CDR3 is TGCGCCAGCAGTGAGTCGACGGGGGGAGAAGCTTTCTTT.

The V call is TRBV9, the J call TRBJ1-1, with D perhaps matching TRBD1 (6 bases). This CDR3 region has 14 residues. The germline V gene encodes CDR1 SGDLS and CDR2 YYNGEE. V was trimmed by 6 bases and J by 9 bases, leaving 21 bases between them. Here the CDR3 reads CASKDEQGQGKAFF. DNA for the CDR3: TGTGCCAGCAAGGACGAACAGGGACAAGGCAAAGCTTTCTTT.

V and J are TRBV6-5 and TRBJ1-6, with 7 bases fitting TRBD1. The germline V gene has CDR1 MNHEY and CDR2 SVGAGI. The CDR3 has 14 residues. Trimming cost V 7 bases and J 4 bases; bases outside gene matches: 4. The CDR3, as DNA: TGTGCCAGCAATCCGGGACAGTATAATTCACCCCTCCACTTT. It specifies CASNPGQYNSPLHF.

V usage is TRBV10-3 and J usage is TRBJ2-7; D is unclear. Germline V lookup: CDR1 ENHRY, CDR2 SYGVKD. The CDR3 totals 14 residues. V lost 0 bases and J lost 0, with 6 bases in between. DNA for the CDR3: TGTGCCATCAGTGAGTCGTGGACCTCCTACGAGCAGTACTTC. It yields the protein CAISESWTSYEQYF.

The chain joins TRBV19 to TRBJ1-1; 9 bases agree with TRBD1. Germline V gene data show CDR1 as LNHDA and CDR2 as SQIVND (reference sequence). The CDR3 sequence is 15 residues long. The V gene end was trimmed by 3 bases and the J gene end by 6 bases; junction bases not matched to a gene: 8. CDR3 in amino acids: CASSIDRGGISEAFF. The CDR3 DNA is TGTGCCAGTAGTATTGACAGGGGGGGTATCTCTGAAGCTTTCTTT.

The chain carries TRBV19 and TRBJ1-5; 8 positions match TRBD1. Germline-derived CDR1 and CDR2 are LNHDA and SQIVND (reference sequence). CDR3 size: 16 residues. J gave up 7 bases and V 4 bases, and 12 bases lay outside the gene matches. CDR3 loop: CASSNQGAPGGQPQHF. The CDR3 coding sequence is TGTGCCAGTAGTAACCAGGGGGCACCTGGGGGACAGCCCCAGCATTTT.

The chain combines TRBV19 with TRBJ1-6; TRBD1 agrees at 8 bases. This CDR3 has 15 residues. The ends lost 1 base at V and 10 bases at J; junction bases unmatched: 6. In germline, CDR1 is LNHDA, CDR2 SQIVND (reference sequence). The CDR3 is CASSIVQGVGSPLHF. CDR3 bases: TGTGCCAGTAGTATAGTACAGGGGGTCGGCTCACCCCTCCACTTT. The whole variable domain, filled in from reference TRBV19 and TRBJ1-6, reads DGGITQSPKYLFRKEGQNVTLSCEQNLNHDAMYWYRQDPGQGLRLIYYSQIVNDFQKGDIAEGYSVSREKKESFPLTVTSAQKNPTAFYLCASSIVQGVGSPLHFGNGTRLTVT.

The gene calls are TRBV6-5 and TRBJ1-6; the D is unclear. Trimming removed 0 bases from V and 11 bases from J, with 11 bases in between. The CDR3 is 14 residues long. The V gene's germline CDR1 is MNHEY and CDR2 SVGAGI. CDR3 sequence: CASSYSLSEPPLHF. The CDR3, as DNA: TGTGCCAGCAGTTACTCGCTGAGCGAGCCACCCCTCCACTTT.

The chain links TRBV10-1 to TRBJ2-2; D is ambiguous. This CDR3 is built from 13 residues. Germline CDR1 reads WNHNN; CDR2 reads SYGVQD (reference sequence). The V end was cut by 4 bases, the J end by 7 bases, with 10 bases between. CDR3 bases: TGCGCCAGCAGTGGAAGGGTAAACGGGGAGCTGTTTTTT. Its protein product is CASSGRVNGELFF.

The V call is TRBV7-9, the J call TRBJ1-2, with D tentatively TRBD1 (6 bases). The V and J ends lost 4 bases and 4 bases respectively, with 10 bases between them. The germline CDR1 and CDR2 sequences are SEHNR and FQNEAQ (reference sequence). This CDR3 is 13 amino acids long. CDR3 nucleotide sequence: TGTGCCAGCAGCTACGACAGGCTCTATGGCTACACCTTC. It specifies CASSYDRLYGYTF.

V gene TRBV6-5 combines with J gene TRBJ1-6, with D maybe TRBD1 (5 bases). Germline loops: CDR1 MNHEY, CDR2 SVGAGI. V was clipped by 2 bases and J by 10 bases, with 6 bases between them. This CDR3 has 12 residues. CDR3 residues: CASSYRGSPLHF. The CDR3, as DNA: TGTGCCAGCAGTTACAGGGGCTCACCCCTCCACTTT.

The gene calls are TRBV9 and TRBJ1-4; 10 nucleotides agree with TRBD1. The V gene end was trimmed by 3 bases and the J gene end by 8 bases; junction bases not matched to a gene: 7. Per germline, CDR1 SGDLS and CDR2 YYNGEE. The CDR3 is 15 amino acids. The CDR3: CASSDAGTGDEKLFF. For the CDR3, the DNA is TGTGCCAGCAGCGACGCCGGGACAGGGGACGAAAAACTGTTTTTT.

The chain has TRBV4-2 and TRBJ2-1; 8 bases map to TRBD2. V gave up 1 base and J gave up 8 bases; unmatched junction bases: 7. The CDR3 has 15 amino acids. CDR1 and CDR2 (germline): LGHNA, YNFKEQ. For the CDR3, the DNA is TGTGCCAGCAGCCAAGGGTCTGCGGGAGGAGATGAGCAGTTCTTC. Translating gives CASSQGSAGGDEQFF.

This clone was observed a single time. The chain is built from TRBV30 and TRBJ1-1; D is perhaps TRBD1 (6 bases). The germline V and J ends were trimmed by 5 bases and 4 bases, with 11 bases remaining between them. This CDR3 is 12 amino acids long. Germline V CDR1 and CDR2: GTSNPN, SVGIG (reference sequence). CDR3 residues: CAWGRGITEAFF. In nucleotides, the CDR3 is TGTGCCTGGGGCAGGGGAATCACTGAAGCTTTCTTT.

The chain joins TRBV2 to TRBJ2-5; TRBD2 matches at 10 bases. Germline assignment: CDR1 SNHLY and CDR2 FYNNEI. After removal of 6 bases from V and 7 bases from J, the junction contained 5 bases not matched to a gene. CDR3 length: 13 residues. The CDR3 loop is CASRLSGGGTQYF. CDR3 nucleotides: TGTGCCAGCAGACTAAGCGGGGGGGGGACCCAGTACTTC.

The CDR3 DNA reads as TGTGCCAGCAGCTCTGCCCAGGGTCTTGAAAAACTGTTTTTT. This codes for CASSSAQGLEKLFF. This rearrangement joins TRBV4-2 to TRBJ1-4; possible D gene TRBD1, 5 bases. The CDR3 spans 14 residues. Germline V CDR1 and CDR2: LGHNA, YNFKEQ. Trimming removed 5 bases at V and 7 bases at J, with 14 bases between.

The genes are TRBV7-3 and TRBJ2-3; D possibly corresponds to TRBD1 (6 bases). There are 16 residues in the CDR3. V was cut by 2 bases and J by 2 bases, with 14 bases left in between. Germline CDR1 SGHTA, CDR2 FQGTGA. As DNA, the CDR3 is TGTGCCAGCAGCTTATCACAGGGCAGACTCACAGATACGCAGTATTTT. It translates to CASSLSQGRLTDTQYF.

V and J are TRBV11-1 and TRBJ1-4; D is unresolved. Germline V gene data show CDR1 as SGHAT and CDR2 as FQDESV (reference sequence). This CDR3 has 12 amino acids. Trimming cost V 5 bases and J 8 bases, with 9 bases left between them. The CDR3 protein is CASSPDSEKLFF. Written as DNA, the CDR3 is TGTGCCAGCAGCCCCGACTCCGAAAAACTGTTTTTT.

This chain joins TRBV7-2 and TRBJ1-5, with 8 bases that match TRBD1. The CDR3 has 16 amino acids. CDR1 is SGHTA and CDR2 is FQGNSA in the germline V gene. V shed 1 base, J shed 3 bases, and the junction held 5 bases outside the gene matches. The CDR3 loop is CASSLVGTGTNQPQHF. For the CDR3, the DNA is TGTGCCAGCAGCTTAGTGGGGACAGGTACCAATCAGCCCCAGCATTTT. Using reference TRBV7-2 and TRBJ1-5 for the parts outside the CDR3, the full variable domain is GAGVSQSPSNKVTEKGKDVELRCDPISGHTALYWYRQSLGQGLEFLIYFQGNSAPDKSGLPSDRFSAERTGGSVSTLTIQRTQQEDSAVYLCASSLVGTGTNQPQHFGDGTRLSIL.

The rearrangement joins TRBV11-3 to TRBJ2-1; TRBD2 aligns across 13 bases. Germline loops: CDR1 SGHNT, CDR2 YENEEA. This CDR3 is 16 amino acids long. J gave up 8 bases and V 5 bases, and 9 bases lay outside the gene matches. The CDR3 nucleotides read TGTGCCAGCAGCCGTACCGGGACTAGCGGGATCCATGAGCAGTTCTTC. Translating it yields CASSRTGTSGIHEQFF.